This section outlines one T cell receptor (beta chain) sequence together with its context. Its antigen remains unknown. This sample stems from a study of cytomegalovirus exposure and HLA in healthy donors. Overall study findings and caveats: Indistinguishable V segments, including TRBV6-2 and TRBV6-3, were excluded. A later analysis showed that HLA-associated TCR beta chains had undergone more clonal expansion than equally common others.

This CDR3 is 11 amino acids long. V dropped 7 bases and J dropped 3 bases, with 4 bases sitting between them. CDR1 is SNHLY, CDR2 FYNNEI, per germline. PCR primers comprised 60 Vbeta and 13 Jbeta primers. Sequencing was performed with immunoSEQ multiplex PCR; in TCRdb, only in-frame clones are kept and a portion is missing. The sample includes some 200,000 clones, 82% seen only once; the top ten take about 1.7%. The sequenced sample consisted of PBMCs. The TCR sequence derives from a woman aged 18-29 years in good health and CMV-seronegative. The chain uses TRBV2 and TRBJ1-5, with D uncertain. The CDR3 loop is CASKLNQPQHF. The CDR3 DNA sequence: TGTGCCAGCAAGCTCAATCAGCCCCAGCATTTT. The full variable domain, in which reference TRBV2 and TRBJ1-5 provide the parts outside the CDR3, is EPEVTQTPSHQVTQMGQEVILRCVPISNHLYFYWYRQILGQKVEFLVSFYNNEISEKSEIFDDQFSVERPDGSNFTLKIRSTKLEDSAMYFCASKLNQPQHFGDGTRLSIL.